This TCR beta chain was profiled in a study of cytomegalovirus exposure and HLA in healthy donors. Whole-study findings and limits: TCR beta V- and J-gene trimming was later associated with a missense DCLRE1C variant.

The CDR3 totals 18 residues. V lost 3 bases, J lost 7 bases, and 17 bases stayed unmatched. Germline CDR1 SGHRS, CDR2 YFSETQ. Notes on this clone: What it binds is unknown.

The PCR employed 60 Vbeta primers together with 13 Jbeta primers. The table came from immunoSEQ multiplex PCR; TCRdb's copy has only in-frame clones and leaves some out. The sample has some 240,000 clones, approximately 80% seen once; the top ten hold around 4%. The receptor comes from a male donor in good health and CMV-seronegative. The chain couples TRBV5-1 to TRBJ1-1, with 11 bases identical to TRBD1. Input material: PBMCs. The DNA of the CDR3 is TGCGCCAGCAGCTCGCTCGTAAGGAAGGACAGGGGGCTTGTTGAAGCTTTCTTT. Translated: CASSSLVRKDRGLVEAFF.